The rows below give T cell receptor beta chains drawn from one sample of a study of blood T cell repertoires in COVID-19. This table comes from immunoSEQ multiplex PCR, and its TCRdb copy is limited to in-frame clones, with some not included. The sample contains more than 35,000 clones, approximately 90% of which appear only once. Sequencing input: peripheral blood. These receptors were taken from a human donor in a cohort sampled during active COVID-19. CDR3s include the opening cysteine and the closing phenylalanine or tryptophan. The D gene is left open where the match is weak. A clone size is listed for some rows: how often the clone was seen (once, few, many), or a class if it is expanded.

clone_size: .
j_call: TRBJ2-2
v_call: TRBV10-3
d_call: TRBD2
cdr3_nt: TGTGCCATCAGTGAGTTTGGCCCCCTAGCGGGGACTGACACCGGGGAGCTGTTTTTT
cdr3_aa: CAISEFGPLAGTDTGELFF

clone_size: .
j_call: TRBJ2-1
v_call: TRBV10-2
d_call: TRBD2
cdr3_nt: TGCGCCAGCAGTGAGTTGCGGGAGAGGGTGTTCTTC
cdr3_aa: CASSELRERVFF

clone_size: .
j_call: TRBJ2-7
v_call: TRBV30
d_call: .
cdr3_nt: TGTGCCTGGAGTAGAGTGGGAGGTTCAAACTACGAGCAGTACTTC
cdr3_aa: CAWSRVGGSNYEQYF

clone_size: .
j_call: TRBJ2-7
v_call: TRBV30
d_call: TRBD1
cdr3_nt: TGTGCCTGGAGTACCGGGACAGGGGATCTCGAGCAGTACTTC
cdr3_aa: CAWSTGTGDLEQYF

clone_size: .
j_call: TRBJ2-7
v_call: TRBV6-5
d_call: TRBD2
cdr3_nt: TGTGCCAGCTTTACGGCGGGAGTAGGGTCCTACGAGCAGTACTTC
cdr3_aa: CASFTAGVGSYEQYF

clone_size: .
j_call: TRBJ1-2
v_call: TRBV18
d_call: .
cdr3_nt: TGTGCCAGCTCGCCCGTAGGTTCACCGGGTGGCTACACCTTC
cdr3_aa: CASSPVGSPGGYTF

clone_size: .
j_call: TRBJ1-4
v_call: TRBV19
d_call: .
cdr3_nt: TGTGCCAGTGGAAGAGGTTTCGGTGAAAAACTGTTTTTT
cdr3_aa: CASGRGFGEKLFF

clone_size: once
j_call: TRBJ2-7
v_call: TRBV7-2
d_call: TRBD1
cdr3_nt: TGTGCCAGCAGCGCCTCACAGGGGAACTACGAGCAGTACTTC
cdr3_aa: CASSASQGNYEQYF

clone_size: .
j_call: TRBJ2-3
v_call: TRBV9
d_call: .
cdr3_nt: TGTGCCAGCAGCGGCCTTGGTGCGGGAAGCACAGATACGCAGTATTTT
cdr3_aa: CASSGLGAGSTDTQYF

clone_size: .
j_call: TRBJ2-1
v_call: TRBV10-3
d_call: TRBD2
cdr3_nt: TGTGCCATCACCCCCGGGACTAGCGGTTACAATGAGCAGTTCTTC
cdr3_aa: CAITPGTSGYNEQFF

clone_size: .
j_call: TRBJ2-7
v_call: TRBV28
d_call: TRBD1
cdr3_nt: TGTGCCAGCTGGGACAGCTCCTACGAGCAGTACTTC
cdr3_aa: CASWDSSYEQYF

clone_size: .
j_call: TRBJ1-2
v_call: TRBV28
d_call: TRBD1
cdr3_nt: TGTGCCAGCAGTTTGAGGGCAGGGGGCGGGTATGGCTACACCTTC
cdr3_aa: CASSLRAGGGYGYTF

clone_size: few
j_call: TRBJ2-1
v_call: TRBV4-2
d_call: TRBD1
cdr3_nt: TGTGCCAGCAGCCAACCCGACAGGGGCAATGAGCAGTTCTTC
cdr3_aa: CASSQPDRGNEQFF

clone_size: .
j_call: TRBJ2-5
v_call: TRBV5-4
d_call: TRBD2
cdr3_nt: TGTGCCAGCAGCTTATGGGAGGGAGAGACCCAGTACTTC
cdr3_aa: CASSLWEGETQYF

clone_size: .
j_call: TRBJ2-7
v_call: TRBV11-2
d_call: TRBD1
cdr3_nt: TGTGCCAGCAGCTTAGTCTCCGGGACAGGTGGTTTTGACGAGCAGTACTTC
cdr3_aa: CASSLVSGTGGFDEQYF

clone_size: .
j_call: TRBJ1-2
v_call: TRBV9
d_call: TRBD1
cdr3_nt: TGTGCCAGCAGCCGGGACAGGGGAATCTCCTATGGCTACACCTTC
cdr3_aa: CASSRDRGISYGYTF

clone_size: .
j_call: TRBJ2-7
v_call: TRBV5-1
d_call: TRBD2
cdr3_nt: TGCGCCAGCAGCTTGAAAGGACTAGCGGGAGACGAGCAGTACTTC
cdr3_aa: CASSLKGLAGDEQYF

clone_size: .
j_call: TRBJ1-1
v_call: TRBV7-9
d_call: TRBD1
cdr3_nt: TGTGCCAGCACCGAAGGACAGGGAGGTATGTACACTGAAGCTTTCTTT
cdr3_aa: CASTEGQGGMYTEAFF

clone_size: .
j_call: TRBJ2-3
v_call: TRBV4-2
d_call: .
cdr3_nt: TGTGCCAGCAGCCAAGGTTCGCTAGCTTCAGATACGCAGTATTTT
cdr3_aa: CASSQGSLASDTQYF

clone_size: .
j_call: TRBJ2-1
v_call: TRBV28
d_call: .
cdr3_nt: TGTGCCAGCAGTTTGGCGGGCGGGATGATAAATGAGCAGTTCTTC
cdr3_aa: CASSLAGGMINEQFF

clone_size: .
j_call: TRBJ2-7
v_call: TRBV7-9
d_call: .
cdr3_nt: TGTGCCAGCAGCTTAGCGGCGGCGGCCCAGGAGCAGTACTTC
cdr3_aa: CASSLAAAAQEQYF

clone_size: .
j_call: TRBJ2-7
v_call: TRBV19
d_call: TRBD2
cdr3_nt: TGTGCCCCAGTAATTAGCGGGAGAACGGGGGAGCAGTACTTC
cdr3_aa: CAPVISGRTGEQYF

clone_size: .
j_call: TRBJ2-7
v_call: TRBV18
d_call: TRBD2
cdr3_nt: TGTGCCAGCTCTCCAACTAGCGGGAGCTCCTACGAGCAGTACTTC
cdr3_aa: CASSPTSGSSYEQYF

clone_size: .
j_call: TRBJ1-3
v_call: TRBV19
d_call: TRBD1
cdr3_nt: TGTGCCAGTAGTTTGCGAACCGGGACAGGGGGCCCAACTGGAAACACCATATATTTT
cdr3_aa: CASSLRTGTGGPTGNTIYF

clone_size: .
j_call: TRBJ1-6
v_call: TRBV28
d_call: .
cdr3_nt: TGTGCCAGCAGCACATACAACAGGAATTCACCCCTCCACTTT
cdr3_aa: CASSTYNRNSPLHF

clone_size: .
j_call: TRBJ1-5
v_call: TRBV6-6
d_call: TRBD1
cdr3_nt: TGTGCCAGCAGTTCCAGGGACAGGGGCAATCAGCCCCAGCATTTT
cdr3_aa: CASSSRDRGNQPQHF